The sequence of this TCR beta chain was determined in a study of Ad26.COV2.S vaccination and SARS-CoV-2 variants. About the research overall: A participant enrolled in the COV1001 Ad26.COV2.S trial arm provided the sample. Intramuscular Ad26.COV2.S at 5x10^10 or 1x10^11 viral particles. Study results and caveats: Overall T cell responses may have been underestimated by the analyses of TCR breadth and depth.

V gave up 2 bases and J gave up 3 bases, with 15 bases separating them. The germline CDR1 and CDR2 sequences are MNHEY and SVGEGT. The CDR3 consists of 16 residues. Documented treatment: 15 to 20 received Ad26.COV2.S at low or high dose, single or two shots; 5 received placebo; per-sample allocation not given. Day 63 after the first vaccine or placebo injection was the time point for sampling. Profiling relied on immunoSEQ multiplex PCR, and the TCRdb table lists in-frame clones only, not all of them. This sample has around 400,000 clones, with 90% found just once. This clone was counted many times. The target antigen is unknown.

The sample here was peripheral blood, taken in a trial of Ad26.COV2.S vaccine versus placebo. The sequence was obtained from a person between 18 and 60 years old who received the Ad26.COV2.S COVID-19 vaccine or a placebo. The chain joins TRBV6-2 or TRBV6-3 to TRBJ2-3, with D tentatively TRBD2 (6 bases). The CDR3 DNA reads as TGTGCCAGCAGTTACCCTGCGGGAAGAGGGACAGATACGCAGTATTTT. This codes for CASSYPAGRGTDTQYF.